The TCR beta chain described here comes from a study of tumor-infiltrating lymphocytes in primary liver carcinoma (dated by TCRdb to about 2017). Describing the broader study: Of the five patients (three men and two women, aged 30 to 69 years), four had hepatocellular carcinoma and one had combined HCC and intrahepatic cholangiocarcinoma. Tumors of the five patients were stage T1-T3 N0M0 with maximum diameters of 4.2 to 10 cm. Each sample produced roughly 3.65 to 7.5 million productive TCRbeta reads, and read depth showed no significant difference between tissue types. TCRbeta repertoire sequencing, expression microarrays and whole-exome sequencing were combined in the study across five regions of each liver tumor, with adjacent normal tissue and blood also included. A total of some 35 specimens from 5 patients went through TCRbeta repertoire sequencing, namely 25 tumor regions, 5 adjacent noncancerous liver tissues and 5 peripheral blood samples. To link TCRbeta repertoire diversity with the local molecular phenotype, the roughly 25 tumor region samples were profiled using Agilent mRNA microarrays. Technical replicate repertoires showed high reproducibility, with mean shared-clone rates about 0.91 and correlation coefficients above 0.95.

Total RNA and DNA were co-extracted without cell sorting from around 20-30 mg of bulk tissue using the AllPrep DNA/RNA mini kit. A few patients with histopathologically diagnosed primary liver carcinoma underwent surgical resection in China between 2015 and 2016. At the time of sampling, the patients were treatment-naive and had chronic HBV infection. Each tumor was sampled at five spatially separated regions: the superior, inferior, left-lateral and right-lateral poles and the tumor centre. Histological examination found more than 80% viable tumor cells in every tumor sample. Each fresh piece of tumor and adjacent tissue was cut in two, with one half stored in RNAlater at -80 degrees C and the other half sent for histology. Spanning cysteine to phenylalanine, the CDR3 consists of 17 amino acids. The CDR3 DNA has 51 bases and is translated from base 1. The germline V gene encodes CDR1 SGHAT and CDR2 FQNNGV.

Overall results and qualifications from the work: Repertoire overlap was higher between tumor regions (mean roughly 35%) than tumor-adjacent (around 17%) or tumor-blood (approximately 15%) pairs, consistent with antigen-driven expansion. With just a handful of patients in the study, the authors point out that the findings should be validated in a larger study. Just about 8-25% of top clones turned up in all five regions of a tumor, which suggests spatial heterogeneity among tumor-infiltrating T cells. A significantly larger repertoire fraction was made up by the top 250 clones in tumors than in blood (p = 0.039). Because the samples were bulk and unsorted, CD4+ and CD8+ T cell repertoires could not be compared. Only the TCR beta chain was sequenced, which likely underestimates true repertoire diversity because unpaired alpha chains were not captured.

TCRbeta-specific cDNA was reverse-transcribed from 500 ng total RNA using a constant-region primer and ProtoScript II reverse transcriptase. The TCRbeta libraries were prepared through three rounds of nested multiplex PCR following a slightly modified ARM-PCR procedure. The first two PCR rounds used multiplex TRBV1-TRBV30 forward primers with a Cbeta reverse primer, each for 10 cycles. A final 25-cycle PCR with Deep VentR polymerase added sample barcodes and Illumina adapters. Amplicons of 200-500 bp were gel-purified with a QIAquick gel extraction kit before sequencing. An Illumina HiSeq 2500 was used to sequence the TCRbeta amplicons with 250-bp paired-end reads. In the authors' own workflow: Reads were quality-trimmed with Trimmomatic v0.33, and paired reads were merged with FLASH v1.2.11 to recover full CDR3 sequences. V, D and J germline segments were assigned to the rearranged TCRbeta sequences using MiGEC v1.2.1b. Clonotype statistics and Shannon-Wiener diversity indices were computed with VDJtools v1.0.0. To cut down on sampling bias, every analysis after diversity analysis relied on just the 250 most abundant clonotypes from each sample. Starting from the raw public reads, TCRdb applied fastp trimming at Q25, assembled clones with MiXCR and retained in-frame beta chains. Every CDR3 protein is listed once, alongside the most common genes and DNA of its rows. V and J calls and clone size were set by TCRdb, not the authors. Recorded for this sample are approximately 190,000 distinct CDR3 sequences; around 85% of them occurred a single time. In total, the top ten clones hold 18% of the sample.

For this clonotype: Its cognate antigen has yet to be identified. Relative to the germline gene, one junction end is altered; a read error may explain this.

Sequencing was carried out using tumor tissue from primary liver carcinoma. The chain is made from TRBV11-2 and TRBJ2-1; 8 of the junction bases match TRBD2. The TCR originated in a man in his forties with primary liver carcinoma and hepatitis B virus infection. DNA sequence: TGTGCCAGCAGTTTAGATAGGGGCGGGAGGATCTACAATGGGCAGTTCTTC. Its coded protein is CASSLDRGGRIYNGQFF.